These 3 T cell receptor beta chains share one sample of origin, sequenced in a study of blood T cell repertoires in COVID-19. TCRdb's table, derived via immunoSEQ multiplex PCR, lists solely in-frame clones and lacks some. The sample includes approximately 200,000 clones, 85% seen only once; the top ten take 18%. What was sequenced was PBMCs or T cells enriched from blood (not recorded which). All receptors come from a middle-aged man who had recovered from COVID-19.

The genes are TRBV30 and TRBJ2-7; 8 bases are shared with TRBD1. The germline CDR1 and CDR2 sequences are GTSNPN and SVGIG (reference sequence). J gave up 4 bases and V 1 base, and 9 bases lay outside the gene matches. This CDR3 is 15 amino acids long. This CDR3 reads CAWSGRQGMDYEQYF. As DNA, the CDR3 is TGTGCCTGGAGTGGACGACAGGGGATGGATTACGAGCAGTACTTC. Based on the CDR3 plus reference TRBV30 and TRBJ2-7, the full variable domain is SQTIHQWPATLVQPVGSPLSLECTVEGTSNPNLYWYRQAAGRGLQLLFYSVGIGQISSEVPQNLSASRPQDRQFILSSKKLLLSDSGFYLCAWSGRQGMDYEQYFGPGTRLTVT.

V is TRBV3-1 (or the pseudogene TRBV3-2) and J is TRBJ2-7; TRBD2 agrees at 10 bases. With V trimmed by 4 bases and J by 4 bases, 4 bases remained unmatched. CDR3 length: 14 residues. The V gene's germline CDR1 is LGHDT and CDR2 YNNKEL (reference sequence). CDR3 sequence reads: CASSRSSGGYEQYF. In nucleotides, the CDR3 is TGTGCCAGCAGCCGCAGTAGCGGGGGGTACGAGCAGTACTTC.

The chain couples TRBV7-9 to TRBJ2-5, with D tentatively TRBD2 (5 bases). The germline V and J ends were trimmed by 3 bases and 10 bases, with 18 bases remaining between them. The CDR3 is made up of 14 amino acids. Germline loops: CDR1 SEHNR, CDR2 FQNEAQ (reference sequence). CDR3: CASSFVGLTGDQYF. For the CDR3, the DNA is TGTGCCAGCAGCTTCGTTGGACTGACTGGTGACCAGTACTTC. The complete variable domain, with remaining parts taken from reference TRBV7-9 and TRBJ2-5, reads DTGVSQNPRHKITKRGQNVTFRCDPISEHNRLYWYRQTLGQGPEFLTYFQNEAQLEKSRLLSDRFSAERPKGSFSTLEIQRTEQGDSAMYLCASSFVGLTGDQYFGPGTRLLVL.